A selection of T cell receptor beta chains follows, all from one sample in a study of cytomegalovirus exposure and HLA in healthy donors. The table came from immunoSEQ multiplex PCR; TCRdb's copy has only in-frame clones and leaves some out. The sample has about 150,000 clones, about four fifths seen once. The sequencing input was PBMCs. The source is a man younger than 45 in good health and CMV-seropositive. Each CDR3 is given with its conserved first and last residue. A D gene is named only where the DNA matches it firmly. Clone size is given for some rows only: seen once, a few or many times, or a class if the clone is expanded.

cdr3_aa cdr3_nt clone_size d_call j_call v_call
CATSKITGGNQPQHF TGTGCCACCAGCAAAATCACAGGGGGCAATCAGCCCCAGCATTTT . TRBD1 TRBJ1-5 TRBV15
CASSLLIRTSGDQETQYF TGTGCCAGCAGCCTTCTAATTCGGACTAGCGGGGACCAAGAGACCCAGTACTTC . TRBD2 TRBJ2-5 TRBV14
CASSQVEGAFAEAFF TGCGCCAGCAGCCAAGTGGAAGGGGCTTTCGCTGAAGCTTTCTTT . . TRBJ1-1 TRBV4-1
CASTRGRQAGYTF TGTGCCAGCACCCGGGGCAGACAGGCTGGCTACACCTTC . . TRBJ1-2 TRBV6-5
CASSFAGTPGNTIYF TGTGCCAGCAGTTTCGCCGGGACTCCTGGAAACACCATATATTTT . . TRBJ1-3 TRBV27
CASSSGGQGNEQFF TGTGCCAGCAGCTCCGGGGGGCAGGGGAATGAGCAGTTCTTC . . TRBJ2-1 TRBV7-9
CAISGVRGTEAFF TGTGCCATCTCAGGGGTCAGAGGCACTGAAGCTTTCTTT . . TRBJ1-1 TRBV10-3
CASYGGSYNEQFF TGTGCCAGCTACGGAGGGTCCTACAATGAGCAGTTCTTC . . TRBJ2-1 TRBV2
CASSPGTAQETQYF TGTGCCAGCAGCCCGGGGACTGCCCAAGAGACCCAGTACTTC . . TRBJ2-5 TRBV7-6
CASRSTSRETQYF TGTGCCAGCAGGTCGACTAGCAGGGAGACCCAGTACTTC . TRBD2 TRBJ2-5 TRBV7-3
CASSIDRSRKETQYF TGTGCCAGTAGTATAGATAGGAGTAGGAAGGAGACCCAGTACTTC . . TRBJ2-5 TRBV19
CASTSGASGRGEQYF TGTGCCAGCACTTCGGGGGCAAGCGGGAGGGGGGAGCAGTACTTC . TRBD2 TRBJ2-7 TRBV28
CASSTGLAEYNEQFF TGTGCCAGCAGTACCGGACTAGCGGAGTACAATGAGCAGTTCTTC few TRBD2 TRBJ2-1 TRBV6-1
CATGRQLTGELFF TGTGCCACCGGGAGACAGCTCACCGGGGAGCTGTTTTTT . . TRBJ2-2 TRBV28
CASSLVSGMGETQYF TGTGCCAGCAGCTTGGTTTCAGGGATGGGAGAGACCCAGTACTTC . . TRBJ2-5 TRBV7-3
CASSQQGNTEAFF TGTGCCAGCAGTCAACAGGGAAACACTGAAGCTTTCTTT . . TRBJ1-1 TRBV6-4
CASSYSVQETQYF TGTGCCAGCAGTTACAGCGTTCAAGAGACCCAGTACTTC . . TRBJ2-5 TRBV6-5
CASSFRERPYEQYF TGTGCCAGCAGTTTTCGGGAAAGGCCCTACGAGCAGTACTTC . . TRBJ2-7 TRBV27
CASSQDFSTGELFF TGCGCCAGCAGCCAAGATTTCAGCACCGGGGAGCTGTTTTTT . . TRBJ2-2 TRBV4-3
CASSQDPLFTQYF TGCGCCAGCAGCCAAGATCCACTCTTTACGCAGTATTTT . . TRBJ2-3 TRBV4-3
CSGRGTDTEAFF TGCAGCGGCCGCGGGACAGACACTGAAGCTTTCTTT . TRBD1 TRBJ1-1 TRBV29-1
CATSQRDSFYGYTF TGTGCCACCAGCCAAAGGGACAGCTTCTATGGCTACACCTTC . TRBD1 TRBJ1-2 TRBV15
CASSPRQGLSNQPQHF TGTGCCAGCAGCCCGCGACAGGGGTTAAGCAATCAGCCCCAGCATTTT . TRBD1 TRBJ1-5 TRBV4-2
CASSGTAAQDTQYF TGTGCCAGCAGTGGGACAGCGGCCCAAGATACGCAGTATTTT few . TRBJ2-3 TRBV6-1
CASSPGGFTSYEQYF TGTGCCAGCAGCCCAGGGGGGTTCACCTCCTACGAGCAGTACTTC once . TRBJ2-7 TRBV7-3
CASSPGVYTEAFF TGTGCCAGCAGCCCGGGGGTGTACACTGAAGCTTTCTTT . . TRBJ1-1 TRBV28
CASSQGNGGRGQPQHF TGTGCCAGCAGCCAGGGGAATGGGGGTCGTGGTCAGCCCCAGCATTTT . . TRBJ1-5 TRBV9
CASSLSGVVEAFF TGTGCCAGCAGCTTATCCGGGGTGGTTGAAGCTTTCTTT . . TRBJ1-1 TRBV11-1
CASSYSANGRTEAFF TGTGCCAGCAGTTACTCGGCCAACGGCAGGACTGAAGCTTTCTTT . . TRBJ1-1 TRBV6-5
CAITTDSNQPQHF TGTGCCATCACGACAGATAGCAATCAGCCCCAGCATTTT few . TRBJ1-5 TRBV10-3
CASSFRQVLYGYTF TGTGCCAGCAGTTTTAGACAGGTCTTATATGGCTACACCTTC . . TRBJ1-2 TRBV28
CASSRQGPGNTIYF TGTGCCAGCAGTAGGCAGGGTCCTGGAAACACCATATATTTT . . TRBJ1-3 TRBV6-1
CASSGGGNLNTIYF TGTGCCAGCAGCGGGGGGGGGAATCTGAACACCATATATTTT . . TRBJ1-3 TRBV9
CASSLTTGTQETQYF TGCGCCAGCAGCCTAACAACCGGGACACAAGAGACCCAGTACTTC . . TRBJ2-5 TRBV5-1
CAWSSGDGLAQYF TGTGCCTGGAGTTCGGGGGATGGACTAGCGCAGTACTTC . TRBD2 TRBJ2-7 TRBV30
CASSIGVTRQNTEAFF TGTGCCAGTAGTATCGGAGTCACTAGACAGAACACTGAAGCTTTCTTT . . TRBJ1-1 TRBV19
CASSFVLSYEQYF TGTGCCAGCAGTTTCGTTCTATCCTACGAGCAGTACTTC . . TRBJ2-7 TRBV28
CASSPTGNSNQPQHF TGTGCCAGCAGCCCGACAGGGAACAGCAATCAGCCCCAGCATTTT . TRBD1 TRBJ1-5 TRBV11-2
CASSVYGLAGDADTQYF TGTGCCAGCAGCGTCTATGGTCTAGCGGGAGATGCAGATACGCAGTATTTT . TRBD2 TRBJ2-3 TRBV7-3
CAWSSSGTGGSTIYF TGTGCCTGGAGTAGCTCCGGGACAGGGGGATCAACCATATATTTT . TRBD1 TRBJ1-3 TRBV30
CASSTGGSAPYEQYF TGTGCCAGTAGTACGGGTGGATCGGCACCCTACGAGCAGTACTTC few . TRBJ2-7 TRBV19
CASSLGQTLQETQYF TGTGCCAGCAGCTTAGGGCAGACTCTTCAAGAGACCCAGTACTTC . . TRBJ2-5 TRBV11-3
CATARGGTGDYEQYF TGTGCCACAGCTAGGGGCGGGACAGGGGATTACGAGCAGTACTTC . TRBD1 TRBJ2-7 TRBV28
CASSPDSRRPKLFF TGTGCCAGCAGCCCGGACAGTCGCCGCCCAAAGCTGTTTTTT . . TRBJ1-4 TRBV7-9
CASSSGTGNDEQFF TGTGCCAGCAGTTCCGGGACAGGTAACGATGAGCAGTTCTTC . TRBD1 TRBJ2-1 TRBV27
CASSQVPHQRGEQFF TGCGCCAGCAGCCAAGTACCTCATCAAAGAGGTGAGCAGTTCTTC few . TRBJ2-1 TRBV4-1
CASSSRLAGGPGGYF TGCGCCAGCAGCTCCCGACTAGCGGGAGGGCCCGGTGGGTATTTT . TRBD2 TRBJ2-3 TRBV5-1
CASSFGTGSDTQYF TGTGCCAGCAGCTTCGGGACAGGTTCAGATACGCAGTATTTT . TRBD1 TRBJ2-3 TRBV7-3